This is a list of T cell receptor beta chains from one sample in a study of T cells after yellow fever vaccination. Each CDR3 protein gets one entry after TCRdb re-called the 5' RACE reads with MiXCR. The table has 320,000 or so distinct CDR3 sequences, approximately 8% seen once. This material consisted of PBMCs, taken around 45 days after the first yellow fever vaccination. The receptors were sampled from a man younger than 30 who received the YFV17D yellow fever vaccine. The CDR3 runs from the conserved cysteine through the conserved F or W. The D gene is left open where the match is weak. Clone size is stated in some rows and not others, as once, few, many or a class when expanded.

TRBV6-4	.	TRBJ1-1	17	.	TGTGCCAGCACCCCCCTAGGATATAGGGGAGGTAGCACTGAAGCTTTCTTT	CASTPLGYRGGSTEAFF
TRBV29-1	TRBD1	TRBJ2-1	14	many	TGCAGCGTTGGGGTACAGGGGGCGATCCAGGAGCAGTTCTTC	CSVGVQGAIQEQFF
TRBV20-1	TRBD2	TRBJ2-3	15	few	TGCAGTGGGACCTCAAGCGGGGATGACCTGAATACGCAGTATTTT	CSGTSSGDDLNTQYF
TRBV4-3	TRBD1	TRBJ2-5	14	many	TGCGCCAGCAGCCAAGGGACAGGGGGTGAGACCCAGTACTTC	CASSQGTGGETQYF
TRBV7-9	.	TRBJ1-1	11	.	TGTGCCAGCAGCTTATACCCCGGAGCTTTCTTT	CASSLYPGAFF
TRBV5-1	.	TRBJ1-1	14	few	TGCGCCAGCAGCTTGATCCAGGGCGTGGGTGAAGCTTTCTTT	CASSLIQGVGEAFF
TRBV24-1	.	TRBJ2-5	12	.	TGTGCCACCAATAGCTTTCAAGAGACCCAGTACTTC	CATNSFQETQYF
TRBV7-9	.	TRBJ1-5	16	.	TGTGCCAGCAGCCGTTCGGGGGGTGAGGTCAATCAGCCCCAGCATTTT	CASSRSGGEVNQPQHF
TRBV6-5	.	TRBJ2-5	15	.	TGTGCCAGCAGTTCGCGGGACCTTCTAGGAGGGACCCAGTACTTC	CASSSRDLLGGTQYF
TRBV5-1	.	TRBJ1-6	15	few	TGCGCCAGCAGCATCATCGGGGGGGGAGAATCACCCCTCCACTTT	CASSIIGGGESPLHF
TRBV7-2	.	TRBJ2-6	17	.	TGTGCCAGCAGCTCCCCCCAGGTGGCCTCTGGGGCCAACGTCCTGACTTTC	CASSSPQVASGANVLTF
TRBV6-1	TRBD1	TRBJ1-5	15	.	TGTGCCAGCAGTGAACTCGACAGGGTCAGTCAGCCCCAGCATTTT	CASSELDRVSQPQHF
TRBV5-1	TRBD2	TRBJ2-1	15	many	TGCGCCAGCAGCTCGACTAGCGGGGGGTACAATGAGCAGTTCTTC	CASSSTSGGYNEQFF
TRBV5-4	.	TRBJ1-2	15	few	TGTGCCAGCAGCTTGGCGGGACTAAGGGGCTATGGCTACACCTTC	CASSLAGLRGYGYTF
TRBV10-2	.	TRBJ1-2	14	few	TGCGCCAGCAGTGAAGCCCCAGGGAACTATGGCTACACCTTC	CASSEAPGNYGYTF
TRBV7-2	.	TRBJ1-6	13	many	TGTGCCAGCAGCTTCAGGGGTAAGGCACCCCTCCACTTT	CASSFRGKAPLHF
TRBV10-3	TRBD1	TRBJ1-6	14	few	TGTGCCACCGCGGGACAGGGAAATAATTCACCCCTCCACTTT	CATAGQGNNSPLHF
TRBV5-1	.	TRBJ1-5	14	.	TGCGCCAGCAGCTTGGAGAGCCGTTTGGGGGTCCAGCATTTT	CASSLESRLGVQHF
TRBV4-3	.	TRBJ1-5	16	many	TGCGCCAGCAGCCAAGAAGTCGGGGGTAGCAATCAGCCCCAGCATTTT	CASSQEVGGSNQPQHF
TRBV5-1	.	TRBJ1-1	15	many	TGCGCCAGCAGCTTGGAGCATCCACTGGGCACTGAAGCTTTCTTT	CASSLEHPLGTEAFF
TRBV12-3/TRBV12-4	.	TRBJ1-1	12	few	TGTGCCAGCAGTTTACAGGGGTTCACGGCTTTCTTT	CASSLQGFTAFF
TRBV11-2	TRBD1	TRBJ1-6	16	.	TGTGCCAGCAACGATCAAAGGGGGCACTATAATTCACCCCTCCACTTT	CASNDQRGHYNSPLHF
TRBV12-3/TRBV12-4	TRBD2	TRBJ2-1	17	.	TGTGCCAGCAGTCACTCCCGGGGGGGGAGCTCCTACAATGAGCAGTTCTTC	CASSHSRGGSSYNEQFF
TRBV5-1	.	TRBJ1-1	16	few	TGCGCCAGCAGCTTTGGACAGTCCGGGATGAACACTGAAGCTTTCTTT	CASSFGQSGMNTEAFF
TRBV12-3/TRBV12-4	.	TRBJ1-1	14	many	TGTGCCAGCAGTTTATTTCCCGGGGACGGTGAAGCTTTCTTT	CASSLFPGDGEAFF
TRBV5-1	.	TRBJ1-1	14	few	TGCGCCAGCAGCTTGGAATCTGGGAACACTGAAGCTTTCTTT	CASSLESGNTEAFF
TRBV12-3/TRBV12-4	.	TRBJ2-5	13	.	TGTGCCAGCAGCCGACTAATTCTCGAGACCCAGTACTTC	CASSRLILETQYF
TRBV11-1	TRBD1	TRBJ1-5	18	few	TGTGCCAGCAGCTTAGGAGAGGGGACAGGGTTGAGCAATCAGCCCCAGCATTTT	CASSLGEGTGLSNQPQHF
TRBV5-1	.	TRBJ1-3	13	few	TGCGCCAGCAAGCAGAACTCTGGAAACACCATATATTTT	CASKQNSGNTIYF
TRBV6-5	TRBD1	TRBJ2-5	12	.	TGTGCCAGCAGAGGGGGCTGGGAGACCCAGTACTTC	CASRGGWETQYF
TRBV2	.	TRBJ2-5	13	few	TGTGCCAGCAAATCAGAACTCCAAGAGACCCAGTACTTC	CASKSELQETQYF
TRBV5-1	.	TRBJ2-3	15	.	TGCGCCAGCAGCTTGCCAGCGACTAGCACAGATACGCAGTATTTT	CASSLPATSTDTQYF
TRBV7-2	.	TRBJ1-5	15	few	TGTGCCAGCAGCTTGTTTGGGTCCGGCAATCAGCCCCAGCATTTT	CASSLFGSGNQPQHF
TRBV7-3	TRBD2	TRBJ2-3	17	few	TGTGCCAGCAGCAACCTAGCGGGGGGGCCGTCCACAGATACGCAGTATTTT	CASSNLAGGPSTDTQYF
TRBV20-1	.	TRBJ1-1	13	few	TGCAGTGCTGGCGGGCCCCTGAACACTGAAGCTTTCTTT	CSAGGPLNTEAFF
TRBV20-1	TRBD1	TRBJ1-4	14	.	TGCAGTGCAAACCCGGGACAGGGTAATGAAAAACTGTTTTTT	CSANPGQGNEKLFF
TRBV6-6	TRBD1	TRBJ2-7	13	.	TGTGCCAGCAGACAGGGGGATTCCAACGAGCAGTACTTC	CASRQGDSNEQYF
TRBV7-8	.	TRBJ2-2	15	.	TGTGCCAGCAGCCCCCGACAGCCCTACCCCGGGGAGCTGTTTTTT	CASSPRQPYPGELFF
TRBV4-1	.	TRBJ2-5	16	few	TGCGCCAGCAGCCAAAATGGTCCTGTTCTCCAAGAGACCCAGTACTTC	CASSQNGPVLQETQYF
TRBV11-2	.	TRBJ1-3	13	.	TGTGCCAGCGTGAACAGGCCTAAGGGGACCATATATTTT	CASVNRPKGTIYF
TRBV14	.	TRBJ2-3	12	many	TGTGCCAGCAGCGAATCAGAAGATACGCAGTATTTT	CASSESEDTQYF
TRBV20-1	TRBD1	TRBJ1-6	14	few	TGCAGTGCTAGGGCTGGGACAGGGAGTTCACCCCTCCACTTT	CSARAGTGSSPLHF